This T cell receptor beta chain was recorded in a study of blood T cell repertoires in COVID-19. Study-wide context: Both acute and convalescent COVID-19 samples were obtained from the United States, Italy and Spain.

The germline CDR1 and CDR2 sequences are KGHSH and LQKENI. Losses at the gene ends were 0 bases for V and 4 bases for J; bases not matched to a gene: 1. The length of the CDR3 is 15 residues. Source study methods: It was from reference gene primer amplification that nucleated cell counts were estimated. Method: immunoSEQ multiplex PCR; TCRdb's copy keeps in-frame clones and lacks some. V and J calls and clone size are those listed in that table; D and trimming were worked out from the DNA. The sample yields 85,000 to 110,000 clones, over 75% seen once. Specimen: peripheral blood. The origin of this receptor is a human donor in a cohort sampled during active or convalescent COVID-19. The chain combines TRBV18 with TRBJ2-1; TRBD1 agrees at 9 bases. CDR3 bases: TGTGCCAGCTCACCACCGGACAGGGGTTACAATGAGCAGTTCTTC. Its protein product is CASSPPDRGYNEQFF.